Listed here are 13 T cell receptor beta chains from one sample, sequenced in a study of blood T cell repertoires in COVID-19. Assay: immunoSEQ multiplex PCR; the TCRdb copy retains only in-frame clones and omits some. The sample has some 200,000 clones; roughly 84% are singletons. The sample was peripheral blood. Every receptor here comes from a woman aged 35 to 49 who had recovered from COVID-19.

The CDR3 coding sequence is TGTGCCAGCAGCTTATCTCGGGGATTACAGTACTTC. Its translation is CASSLSRGLQYF. The chain combines TRBV7-8 with TRBJ2-7; a possible D gene is TRBD2 (5 bases). CDR3 length equals 12 residues. Between the trimmed V and J ends, which lost 2 bases and 10 bases, there was a span of 12 bases. CDR1 is SGHVS and CDR2 is FQNEAQ in the germline V gene.

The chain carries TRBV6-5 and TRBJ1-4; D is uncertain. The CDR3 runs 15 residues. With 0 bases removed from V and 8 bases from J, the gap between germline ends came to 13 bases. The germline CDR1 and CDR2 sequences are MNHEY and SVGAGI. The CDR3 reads CASSYSTASGEKLFF. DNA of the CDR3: TGTGCCAGCAGTTACTCTACAGCCTCCGGAGAAAAACTGTTTTTT.

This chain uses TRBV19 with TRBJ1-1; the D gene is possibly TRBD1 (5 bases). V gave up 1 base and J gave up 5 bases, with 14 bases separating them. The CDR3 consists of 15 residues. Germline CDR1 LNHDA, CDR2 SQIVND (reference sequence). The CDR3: CASSIVNNGGTEAFF. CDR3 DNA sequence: TGTGCCAGTAGTATAGTGAACAACGGGGGAACTGAAGCTTTCTTT.

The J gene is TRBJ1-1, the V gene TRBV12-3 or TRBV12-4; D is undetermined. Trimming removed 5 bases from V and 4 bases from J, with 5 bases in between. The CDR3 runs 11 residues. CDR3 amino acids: CASSPSTEAFF. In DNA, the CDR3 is TGTGCCAGCAGTCCCAGCACTGAAGCTTTCTTT.

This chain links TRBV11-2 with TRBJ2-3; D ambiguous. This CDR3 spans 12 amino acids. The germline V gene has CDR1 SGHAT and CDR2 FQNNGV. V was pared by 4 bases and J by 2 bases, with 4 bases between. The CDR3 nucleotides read TGTGCCAGCAGCTCCTACACAGATACGCAGTATTTT. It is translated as CASSSYTDTQYF. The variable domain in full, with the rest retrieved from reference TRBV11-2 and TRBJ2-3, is EAGVAQSPRYKIIEKRQSVAFWCNPISGHATLYWYQQILGQGPKLLIQFQNNGVVDDSQLPKDRFSAERLKGVDSTLKIQPAKLEDSAVYLCASSSYTDTQYFGPGTRLTVL.

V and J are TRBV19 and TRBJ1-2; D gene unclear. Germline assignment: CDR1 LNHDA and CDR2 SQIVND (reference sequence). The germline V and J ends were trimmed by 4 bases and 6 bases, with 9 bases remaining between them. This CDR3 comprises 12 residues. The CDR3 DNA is TGTGCCAGTAGTAGGTCCGGGGATGGCTACACCTTC. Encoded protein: CASSRSGDGYTF. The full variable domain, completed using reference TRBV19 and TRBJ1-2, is DGGITQSPKYLFRKEGQNVTLSCEQNLNHDAMYWYRQDPGQGLRLIYYSQIVNDFQKGDIAEGYSVSREKKESFPLTVTSAQKNPTAFYLCASSRSGDGYTFGSGTRLTVV.

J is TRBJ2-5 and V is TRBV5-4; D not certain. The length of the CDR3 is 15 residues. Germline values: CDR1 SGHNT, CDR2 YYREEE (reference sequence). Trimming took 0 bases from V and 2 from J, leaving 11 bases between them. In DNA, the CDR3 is TGTGCCAGCAGCTTGGAACTCGCATCTCAAGAGACCCAGTACTTC. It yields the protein CASSLELASQETQYF.

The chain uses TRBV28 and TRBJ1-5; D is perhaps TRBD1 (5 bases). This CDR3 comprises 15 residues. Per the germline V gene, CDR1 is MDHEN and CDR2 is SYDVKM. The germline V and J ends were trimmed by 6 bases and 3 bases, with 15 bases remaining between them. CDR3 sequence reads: CASRSGGGVNQPQHF. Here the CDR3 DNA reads TGTGCCAGCAGATCCGGCGGAGGGGTCAATCAGCCCCAGCATTTT.

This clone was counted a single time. CDR3 in amino acids: CASSQDLGGYEETQYF. CDR3 DNA: TGCGCCAGCAGCCAAGATCTCGGGGGGTATGAGGAGACCCAGTACTTC. V is TRBV4-3 and J is TRBJ2-5; TRBD2 aligns across 7 bases. The CDR3 is made up of 16 amino acids. With V trimmed by 0 bases and J by 5 bases, 9 bases remained unmatched. Germline V gene sequence: CDR1 LGHNA, CDR2 YSLEER.

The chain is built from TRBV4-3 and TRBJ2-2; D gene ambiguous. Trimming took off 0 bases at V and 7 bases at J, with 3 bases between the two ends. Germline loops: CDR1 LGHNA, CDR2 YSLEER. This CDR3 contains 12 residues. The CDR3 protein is CASSQDHGELFF. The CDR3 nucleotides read TGCGCCAGCAGCCAAGATCACGGGGAGCTGTTTTTT.

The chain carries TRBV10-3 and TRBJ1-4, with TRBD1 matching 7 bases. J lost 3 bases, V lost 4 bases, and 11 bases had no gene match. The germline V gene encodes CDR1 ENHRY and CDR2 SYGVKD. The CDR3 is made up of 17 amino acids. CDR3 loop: CAISGGTALQANEKLFF. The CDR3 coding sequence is TGTGCCATCAGTGGAGGGACAGCACTGCAGGCTAATGAAAAACTGTTTTTT.

The CDR3: CASSPTSERLTDTQYF. As DNA, the CDR3 is TGTGCCAGCTCACCAACCAGCGAAAGACTCACAGATACGCAGTATTTT. The genes are TRBV18 and TRBJ2-3; D ambiguous. The ends were cut back, 2 bases at V and 2 bases at J, with 14 bases in the middle. This CDR3 has 16 amino acids. From germline, CDR1 is KGHSH and CDR2 LQKENI. The full variable domain, rest sourced from reference TRBV18 and TRBJ2-3, is NAGVMQNPRHLVRRRGQEARLRCSPMKGHSHVYWYRQLPEEGLKFMVYLQKENIIDESGMPKERFSAEFPKEGPSILRIQQVVRGDSAAYFCASSPTSERLTDTQYFGPGTRLTVL.

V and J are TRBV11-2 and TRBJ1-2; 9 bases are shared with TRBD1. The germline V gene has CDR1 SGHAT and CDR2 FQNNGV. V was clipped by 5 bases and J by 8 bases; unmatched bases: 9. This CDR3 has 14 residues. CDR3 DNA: TGTGCCAGCAGCCTAAGACAGGGGGTCAACGGCTACACCTTC. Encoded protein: CASSLRQGVNGYTF.